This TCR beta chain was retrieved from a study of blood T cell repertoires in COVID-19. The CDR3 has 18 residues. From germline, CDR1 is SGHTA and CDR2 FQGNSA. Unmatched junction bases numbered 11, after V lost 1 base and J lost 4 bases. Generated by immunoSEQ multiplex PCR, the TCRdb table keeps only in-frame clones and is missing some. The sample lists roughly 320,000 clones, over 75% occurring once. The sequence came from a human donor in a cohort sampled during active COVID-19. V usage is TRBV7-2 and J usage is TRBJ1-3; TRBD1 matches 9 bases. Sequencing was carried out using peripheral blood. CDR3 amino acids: CASSLGTGVLGTGNTIYF. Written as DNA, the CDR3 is TGTGCCAGCAGCTTAGGGACAGGGGTTTTAGGGACCGGAAACACCATATATTTT. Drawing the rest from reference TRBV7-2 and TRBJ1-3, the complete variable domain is GAGVSQSPSNKVTEKGKDVELRCDPISGHTALYWYRQSLGQGLEFLIYFQGNSAPDKSGLPSDRFSAERTGGSVSTLTIQRTQQEDSAVYLCASSLGTGVLGTGNTIYFGEGSWLTVV.